One sample yielded the 5 T cell receptor beta chains listed below, sequenced in a study of cytomegalovirus exposure and HLA in healthy donors. PCR primers comprised 60 Vbeta and 13 Jbeta primers. Data came from immunoSEQ multiplex PCR; TCRdb stores just in-frame clones and leaves some out. The repertoire consists of 150,000 or so clones, with approximately 82% occurring once and the leading ten covering approximately 1.5%. Sequencing was done on a sample of PBMCs. All receptors come from a man aged 30 to 39 in good health and CMV-seropositive.

This chain links TRBV13 with TRBJ2-5; 7 bases align to TRBD2. V lost 6 bases to trimming and J lost 5 bases; unmatched junction nucleotides: 9. Per the germline V gene, CDR1 is PRHDT and CDR2 is FYEKMQ (reference sequence). The CDR3 covers 14 residues. CDR3 DNA: TGTGCCAGCAGTCCGGGGGGAGGGCTGGAGACCCAGTACTTC. Translated, it gives CASSPGGGLETQYF.

The chain employs TRBV5-6 and TRBJ2-5, with D possibly TRBD2 on 6 matching bases. The CDR3 consists of 14 residues. Germline V gene data show CDR1 as SGHDT and CDR2 as YYEEEE. V was cut by 2 bases and J by 0 bases, with 8 bases left in between. Here the CDR3 reads CASSFWRDQETQYF. The CDR3 DNA reads TGTGCCAGCAGCTTTTGGAGGGACCAAGAGACCCAGTACTTC.

This chain uses TRBV4-2 with TRBJ2-2; D is perhaps TRBD2 (5 bases). CDR1 LGHNA and CDR2 YNFKEQ come from the germline V gene. Trimming cost V 0 bases and J 0 bases, with 14 bases left between them. This CDR3 is 18 amino acids long. Here the CDR3 reads CASSQEPAAGANTGELFF. Here the CDR3 DNA reads TGTGCCAGCAGCCAAGAGCCTGCGGCGGGCGCGAACACCGGGGAGCTGTTTTTT.

Turning to this clone: A read error may account for a junction end that differs from germline. This chain links TRBV7-9 with TRBJ2-1; no clear D. Germline V gene lookup returns CDR1 SEHNR and CDR2 FQNEAQ (reference sequence). The CDR3 sequence is 12 residues long. The chain's CDR3 is CSSSLARGEQFF. CDR3 DNA: TGTTCCAGCAGCTTAGCCAGAGGTGAGCAGTTCTTC. Based on the CDR3 plus reference TRBV7-9 and TRBJ2-1, the full variable domain is DTGVSQNPRHKITKRGQNVTFRCDPISEHNRLYWYRQTLGQGPEFLTYFQNEAQLEKSRLLSDRFSAERPKGSFSTLEIQRTEQGDSAMYLCSSSLARGEQFFGPGTRLTVL.

This clone has a handful of counts. The V gene is TRBV15, the J gene TRBJ1-2; TRBD1 is a possible D gene (6 bases). Germline V lookup: CDR1 LNHNV, CDR2 YYDKDF (reference sequence). The CDR3 is made up of 13 amino acids. The V end was cut by 2 bases, the J end by 6 bases, with 10 bases between. The CDR3 DNA reads as TGTGCCACCAGCAGAAGGGGGGGGGATGGCTACACCTTC. As protein: CATSRRGGDGYTF.